The T cell receptor (beta chain) under discussion was sequenced for a study of blood T cell repertoires in COVID-19. Study context: The United States, Italy and Spain provided the acute and convalescent COVID-19 samples.

Study processing details: Counts of nucleated cells, estimated from reference gene primer amplification, were obtained. Generated by immunoSEQ multiplex PCR, the TCRdb table keeps only in-frame clones and is missing some. For V, J and clone size, that table is used; D and trimming come from the DNA. The sample lists roughly 200,000 clones, about 90% seen once, with about 0.59% in the top ten. The germline V gene encodes CDR1 SNHLY and CDR2 FYNNEI. CDR3 length equals 14 residues. With V trimmed by 4 bases and J by 8 bases, 5 bases remained unmatched. The sample was peripheral blood. V usage is TRBV2 and J usage is TRBJ2-3; 11 bases are a match to TRBD1. This clonotype was obtained from a man aged 45 to 65 with acute or convalescent COVID-19. DNA for the CDR3: TGTGCCAGCAGTGCGGGACAGGGGGGTGTTACGCAGTATTTT. It codes for CASSAGQGGVTQYF. Looking up the rest from reference TRBV2 and TRBJ2-3 gives the full variable domain: EPEVTQTPSHQVTQMGQEVILRCVPISNHLYFYWYRQILGQKVEFLVSFYNNEISEKSEIFDDQFSVERPDGSNFTLKIRSTKLEDSAMYFCASSAGQGGVTQYFGPGTRLTVL.